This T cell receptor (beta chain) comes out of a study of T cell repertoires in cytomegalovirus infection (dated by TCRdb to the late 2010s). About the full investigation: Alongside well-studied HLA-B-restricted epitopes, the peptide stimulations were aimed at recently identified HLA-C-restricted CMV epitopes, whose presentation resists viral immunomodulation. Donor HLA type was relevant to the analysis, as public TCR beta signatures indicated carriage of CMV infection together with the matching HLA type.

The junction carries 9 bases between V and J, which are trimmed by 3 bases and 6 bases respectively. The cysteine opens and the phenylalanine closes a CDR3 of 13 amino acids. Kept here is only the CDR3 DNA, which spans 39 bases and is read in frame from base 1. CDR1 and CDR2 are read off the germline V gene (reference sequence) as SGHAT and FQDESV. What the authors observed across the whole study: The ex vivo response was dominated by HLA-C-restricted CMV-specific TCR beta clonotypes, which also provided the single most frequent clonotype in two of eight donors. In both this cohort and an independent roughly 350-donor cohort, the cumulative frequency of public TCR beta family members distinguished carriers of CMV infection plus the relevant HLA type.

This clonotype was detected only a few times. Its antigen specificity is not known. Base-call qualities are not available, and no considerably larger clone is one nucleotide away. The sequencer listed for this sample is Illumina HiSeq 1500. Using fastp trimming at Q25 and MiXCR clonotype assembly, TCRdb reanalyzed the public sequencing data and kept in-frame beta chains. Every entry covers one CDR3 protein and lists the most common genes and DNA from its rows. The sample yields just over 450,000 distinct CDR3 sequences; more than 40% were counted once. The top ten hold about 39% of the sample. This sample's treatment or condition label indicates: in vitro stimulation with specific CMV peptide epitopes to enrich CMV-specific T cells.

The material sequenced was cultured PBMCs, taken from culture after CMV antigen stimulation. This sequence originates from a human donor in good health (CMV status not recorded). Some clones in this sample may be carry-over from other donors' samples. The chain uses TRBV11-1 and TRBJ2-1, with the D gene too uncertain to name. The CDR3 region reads CASSFYSINEQFF. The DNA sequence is TGTGCCAGCAGCTTCTATTCCATCAATGAGCAGTTCTTC. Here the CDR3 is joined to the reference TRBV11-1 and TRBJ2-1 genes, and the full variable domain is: EAEVAQSPRYKITEKSQAVAFWCDPISGHATLYWYRQILGQGPELLVQFQDESVVDDSQLPKDRFSAERLKGVDSTLKIQPAELGDSAMYLCASSFYSINEQFFGPGTRLTVL.